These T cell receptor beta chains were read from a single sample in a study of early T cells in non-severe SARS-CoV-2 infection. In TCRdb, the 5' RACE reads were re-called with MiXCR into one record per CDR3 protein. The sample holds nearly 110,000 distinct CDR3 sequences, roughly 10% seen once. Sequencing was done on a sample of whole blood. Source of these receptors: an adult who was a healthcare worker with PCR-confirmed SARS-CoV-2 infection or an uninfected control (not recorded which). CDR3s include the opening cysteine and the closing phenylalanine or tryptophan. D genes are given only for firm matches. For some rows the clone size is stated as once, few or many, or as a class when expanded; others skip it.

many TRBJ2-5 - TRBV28 CASSLGGFETQYF TGTGCCAGCAGTTTAGGGGGATTTGAGACCCAGTACTTC
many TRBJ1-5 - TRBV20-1 CSAETGSHGNQPQHF TGCAGTGCTGAGACAGGCTCTCACGGCAATCAGCCCCAGCATTTT
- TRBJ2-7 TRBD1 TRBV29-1 CSVETGDSYEQYF TGCAGCGTTGAGACAGGGGATTCCTACGAGCAGTACTTC
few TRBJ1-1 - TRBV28 CASSSASSNTEAFF TGTGCCAGCAGTTCTGCAAGTTCGAACACTGAAGCTTTCTTT
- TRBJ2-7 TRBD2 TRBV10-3 CAISVGSGLSYEQYF TGTGCCATCAGTGTAGGTAGCGGGCTTTCCTACGAGCAGTACTTC
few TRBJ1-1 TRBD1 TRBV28 CASNLFSGTGTGKTEAFF TGTGCCAGCAACCTATTTAGCGGAACCGGGACAGGGAAGACTGAAGCTTTCTTT
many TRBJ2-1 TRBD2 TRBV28 CATRIVRGYNEQFF TGTGCCACCCGGATTGTGCGGGGGTACAATGAGCAGTTCTTC
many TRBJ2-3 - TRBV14 CASSQEISLNTQYF TGTGCCAGCAGCCAAGAAATAAGTCTAAATACGCAGTATTTT
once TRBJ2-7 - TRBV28 CASSWGRMVTNYEQYF TGTGCCAGCAGCTGGGGGCGGATGGTTACCAACTACGAGCAGTACTTC
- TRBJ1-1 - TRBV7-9 CASSFGTSEAFF TGTGCCAGCAGCTTCGGCACAAGTGAAGCTTTCTTT
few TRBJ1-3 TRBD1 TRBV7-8 CASSLSPGTVGNTIYF TGTGCCAGCAGCCTTTCCCCCGGGACAGTCGGAAACACCATATATTTT
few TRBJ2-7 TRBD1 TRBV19 CASSIRAVGQFSYEQYF TGTGCCAGTAGTATACGAGCGGTGGGACAGTTTTCCTACGAGCAGTACTTC
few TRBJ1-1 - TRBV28 CASSLLGLNTEAFF TGTGCCAGCAGTTTACTTGGGCTGAACACTGAAGCTTTCTTT
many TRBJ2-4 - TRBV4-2 CASSQDYPVIAKNIQYF TGTGCCAGCAGCCAAGATTACCCAGTGATAGCCAAAAACATTCAGTACTTC
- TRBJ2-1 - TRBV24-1 CATSGSISYNEQFF TGTGCCACCAGCGGCAGTATCTCCTACAATGAGCAGTTCTTC
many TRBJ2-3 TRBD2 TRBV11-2 CASSPGSSGITDTQYF TGTGCCAGCAGTCCAGGGTCTAGCGGGATCACAGATACGCAGTATTTT
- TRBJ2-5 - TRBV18 CASSPRRRETQYF TGTGCCAGCTCACCACGGCGGAGAGAGACCCAGTACTTC
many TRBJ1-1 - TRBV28 CASNWGEMNTEAFF TGTGCCAGCAACTGGGGGGAGATGAACACTGAAGCTTTCTTT
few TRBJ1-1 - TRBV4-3 CASSQYFPQGTEAFF TGCGCCAGCAGCCAATATTTCCCCCAGGGTACTGAAGCTTTCTTT
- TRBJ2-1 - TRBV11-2 CASYTAGEQFF TGTGCCAGCTATACGGCAGGGGAGCAGTTCTTC